This T cell receptor (beta chain) was retrieved from a study of cytomegalovirus exposure and HLA in healthy donors. As for this clone: Its antigen is unidentified.

Overall study findings and caveats: Being productive about 87% or about 30% of the time was typical of most TCR beta V segments in an earlier analysis. The study labeled 164 TCR beta chains cytomegalovirus-associated. In the analysis, some V segments, TRBV6-2 and TRBV6-3 included, were excluded as indistinguishable.

The PCR used 60 Vbeta and 13 Jbeta primers. Profiling relied on immunoSEQ multiplex PCR, and the TCRdb table lists in-frame clones only, not all of them. The sample lists about 110,000 clones; approximately 70% were seen once. Per the germline V gene, CDR1 is MNHEY and CDR2 is SMNVEV (reference sequence). CDR3 size: 14 residues. Trimming left V 0 bases short and J 4 bases short, with 9 bases between. This chain joins TRBV27 and TRBJ1-1; no reliable D call. Sequencing used PBMCs. The TCR was taken from a woman aged 25 to 39 in good health and CMV-seronegative. The CDR3 DNA sequence: TGTGCCAGCAGTTTATCGAAAGCCCTCACTGAAGCTTTCTTT. This encodes CASSLSKALTEAFF.